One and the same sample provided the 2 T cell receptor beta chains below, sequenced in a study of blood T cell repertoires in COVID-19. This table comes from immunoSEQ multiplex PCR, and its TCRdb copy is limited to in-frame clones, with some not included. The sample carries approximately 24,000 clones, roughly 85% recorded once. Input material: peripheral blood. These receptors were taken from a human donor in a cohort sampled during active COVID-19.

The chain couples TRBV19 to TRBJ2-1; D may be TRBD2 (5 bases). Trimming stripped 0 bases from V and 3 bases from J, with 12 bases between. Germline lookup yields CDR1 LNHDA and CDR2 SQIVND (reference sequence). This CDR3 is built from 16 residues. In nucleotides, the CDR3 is TGTGCCAGTAGTATAGATCAAGGGAGAATCTACAATGAGCAGTTCTTC. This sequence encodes CASSIDQGRIYNEQFF.

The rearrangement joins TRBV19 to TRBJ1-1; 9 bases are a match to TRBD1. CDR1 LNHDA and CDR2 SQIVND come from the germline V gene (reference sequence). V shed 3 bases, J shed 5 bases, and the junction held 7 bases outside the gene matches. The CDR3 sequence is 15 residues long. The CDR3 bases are TGTGCCAGTAGTATGGGACAGGGATTTGGGACTGAAGCTTTCTTT. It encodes CASSMGQGFGTEAFF.